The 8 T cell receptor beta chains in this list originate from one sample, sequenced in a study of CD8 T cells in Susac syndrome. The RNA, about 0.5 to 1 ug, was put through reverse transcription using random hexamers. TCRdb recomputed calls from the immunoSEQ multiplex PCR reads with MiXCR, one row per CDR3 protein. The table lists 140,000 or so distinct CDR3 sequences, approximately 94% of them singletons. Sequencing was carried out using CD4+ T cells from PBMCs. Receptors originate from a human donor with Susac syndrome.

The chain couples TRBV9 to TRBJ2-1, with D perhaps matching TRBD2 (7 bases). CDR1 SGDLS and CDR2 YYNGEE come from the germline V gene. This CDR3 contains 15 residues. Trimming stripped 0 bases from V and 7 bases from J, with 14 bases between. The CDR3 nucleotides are TGTGCCAGCAGCGTAGTGGCGGGGGCCCTGAATGAGCAGTTCTTC. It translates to CASSVVAGALNEQFF.

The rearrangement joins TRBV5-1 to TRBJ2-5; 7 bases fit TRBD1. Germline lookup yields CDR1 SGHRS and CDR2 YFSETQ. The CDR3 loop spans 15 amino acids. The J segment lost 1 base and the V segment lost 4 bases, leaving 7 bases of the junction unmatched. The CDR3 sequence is CASSTGTATQETQYF. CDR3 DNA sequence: TGCGCCAGCAGCACAGGGACAGCCACCCAAGAGACCCAGTACTTC.

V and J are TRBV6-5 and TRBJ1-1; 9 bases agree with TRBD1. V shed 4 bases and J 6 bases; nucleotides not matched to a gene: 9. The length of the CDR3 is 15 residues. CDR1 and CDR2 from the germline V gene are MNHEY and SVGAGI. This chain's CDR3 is CASSLYDRGISEAFF. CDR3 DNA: TGTGCCAGCAGTTTATATGACAGGGGGATTTCTGAAGCTTTCTTT.

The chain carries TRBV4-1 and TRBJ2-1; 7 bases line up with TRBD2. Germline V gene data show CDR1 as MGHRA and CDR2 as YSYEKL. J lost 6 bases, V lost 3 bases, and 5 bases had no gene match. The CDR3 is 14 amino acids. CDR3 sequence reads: CASSHLTSSNEQFF. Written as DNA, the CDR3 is TGCGCCAGCAGCCATCTGACTAGCTCCAATGAGCAGTTCTTC.

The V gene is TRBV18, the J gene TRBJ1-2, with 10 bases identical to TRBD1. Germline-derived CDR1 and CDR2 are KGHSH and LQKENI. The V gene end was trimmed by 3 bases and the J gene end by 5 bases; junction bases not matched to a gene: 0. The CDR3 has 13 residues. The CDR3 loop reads CASSPDRGYGYTF. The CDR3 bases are TGTGCCAGCTCACCGGACAGGGGGTATGGCTACACCTTC.

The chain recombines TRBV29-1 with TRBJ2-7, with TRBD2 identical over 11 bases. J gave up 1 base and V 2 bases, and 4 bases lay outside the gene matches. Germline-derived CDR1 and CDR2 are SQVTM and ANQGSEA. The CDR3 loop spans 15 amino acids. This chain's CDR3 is CSVEKASGRSYEQYF. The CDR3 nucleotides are TGCAGCGTTGAAAAAGCTAGCGGGAGGTCCTACGAGCAGTACTTC.

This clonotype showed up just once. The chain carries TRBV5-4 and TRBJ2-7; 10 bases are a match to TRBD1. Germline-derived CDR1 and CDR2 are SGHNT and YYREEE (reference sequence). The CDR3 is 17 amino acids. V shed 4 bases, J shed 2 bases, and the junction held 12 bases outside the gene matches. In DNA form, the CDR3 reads TGTGCCAGCAGCCTCGGGACAGGGGCGCAATTAACCTACGAGCAGTACTTC. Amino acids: CASSLGTGAQLTYEQYF.

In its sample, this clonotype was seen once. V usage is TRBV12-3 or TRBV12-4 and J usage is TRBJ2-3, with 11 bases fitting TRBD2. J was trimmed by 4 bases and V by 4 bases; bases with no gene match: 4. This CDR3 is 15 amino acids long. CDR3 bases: TGTGCCAGCAGTTATAGCGGGGGGGCCTCAGATACGCAGTATTTT. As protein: CASSYSGGASDTQYF.